These 11 T cell receptor beta chains share one sample of origin, sequenced in a study of molecular identifiers for immune sequencing clone quantification. TCRdb reprocessed the PCR reads via MiXCR and lists one record per CDR3 protein. The data contain fewer than 350,000 distinct CDR3 sequences, roughly a fifth of them singletons. Sequencing was carried out using naive CD8+ T cells from blood, with Jurkat cell RNA spiked in. Subset specified: FACS-sorted CD8+CD4-CCR7+CD45RA+ naive T cells. These receptors all come from a human donor in good health. Some libraries in this study had Jurkat cell RNA spiked in.

Only a few counts were recorded for this clonotype. V and J are TRBV29-1 and TRBJ2-3; 11 nucleotides align to TRBD2. The CDR3 sequence is 21 residues long. From germline, CDR1 is SQVTM and CDR2 ANQGSEA. V lost 3 bases, J lost 0 bases, and 20 bases stayed unmatched. This chain's CDR3 is CSVDGRTSGSERFWSTDTQYF. CDR3 nucleotides: TGCAGCGTTGACGGGAGGACTAGCGGGTCAGAGAGGTTTTGGAGCACAGATACGCAGTATTTT.

Ten or more counts support this clonotype. This sequence joins TRBV5-8 and TRBJ1-5, with D possibly being TRBD1 (5 bases). Germline V lookup: CDR1 SGHTS, CDR2 YDEGEE. This CDR3 comprises 14 residues. Trimming stripped 2 bases from V and 7 bases from J, with 13 bases between. Here the CDR3 reads CASSFERDGQPQHF. CDR3 DNA: TGTGCCAGCAGCTTCGAGCGGGACGGGCAGCCCCAGCATTTT.

This chain uses TRBV19 with TRBJ1-1; TRBD1 aligns across 7 bases. The trim removed 7 bases at V and 6 bases at J, leaving 8 bases unmatched. The CDR3 loop spans 13 amino acids. Germline-derived CDR1 and CDR2 are LNHDA and SQIVND (reference sequence). The CDR3 DNA is TGTGCCAGTAACCCAGGGGGATTGGCTGAAGCTTTCTTT. It specifies CASNPGGLAEAFF.

On this clonotype itself: A clone one base away is much larger, so this may be a read error. V and J are TRBV2 and TRBJ2-3; TRBD2 agrees at 9 bases. Trimming cost V 1 base and J 4 bases; bases outside gene matches: 6. Per germline, CDR1 SNHLY and CDR2 FYNNEI. CDR3 length equals 16 residues. CDR3 bases: TGTGCCAGCAGTGAAGAGGCGGGAGGGCCCCCAGATACGCAGTATTTT. It codes for CASSEEAGGPPDTQYF.

There are a few counts of this clonotype. The V gene is TRBV6-2 or TRBV6-3, the J gene TRBJ2-7, with 9 bases fitting TRBD1. Trimming took 5 bases from V and 4 from J; bases not matched to a gene: 9. Germline CDR1 reads MNHEY; CDR2 reads SVGEGT. This CDR3 is 15 amino acids long. CDR3: CASSPSGTGPYEQYF. The CDR3 DNA reads as TGTGCCAGCAGTCCCTCCGGGACAGGGCCTTACGAGCAGTACTTC.

For this clonotype: It may be a read error: a sequence one base away is much more abundant. The V call is TRBV2, the J call TRBJ1-5; TRBD1 is a possible D gene (5 bases). This CDR3 is built from 15 residues. V shed 3 bases and J shed 9 bases, with 18 bases lying between them. Germline V CDR1 and CDR2: SNHLY, FYNNEI. The CDR3 DNA sequence: TGTGCCAGCAGTGACCCGACAGCCACCAGAGGGCCCCAGCATTTT. This encodes CASSDPTATRGPQHF.

This clonotype came up many times. The J gene is TRBJ2-5, the V gene TRBV2; TRBD1 matches at 7 bases. The V gene end was trimmed by 4 bases and the J gene end by 2 bases; junction bases not matched to a gene: 4. The CDR3 has 14 amino acids. Germline-derived CDR1 and CDR2 are SNHLY and FYNNEI. The CDR3 DNA is TGTGCCAGCAGTGGATGGACAGGTCAAGAGACCCAGTACTTC. This encodes CASSGWTGQETQYF.

This clonotype occurred a few times. The rearrangement uses TRBV20-1 and TRBJ2-3; TRBD2 might be the D (5 bases). Trimming took 2 bases from V and 4 from J, leaving 10 bases between them. The CDR3 extends over 13 amino acids. Germline V lookup: CDR1 DFQATT, CDR2 SNEGSKA (reference sequence). The CDR3 reads CSARNGVADTQYF. The CDR3 DNA follows: TGCAGTGCTAGAAACGGGGTGGCAGATACGCAGTATTTT.

Concerning this clonotype: This may be a read error: a much more frequent sequence differs by one nucleotide. The V and J genes are TRBV29-1 and TRBJ1-1, with a tentative D call TRBD1 (6 bases). The germline CDR1 and CDR2 sequences are SQVTM and ANQGSEA. The CDR3 has 15 residues. CDR3 residues: CSVEDTWGRNTEALF. The CDR3 nucleotides read TGCAGCGTTGAAGATACGTGGGGGCGAAACACTGAAGCTCTCTTT.

Note on this clonotype: Relative to the germline gene, one junction end is altered; a read error may explain this. The rearrangement joins TRBV6-5 to TRBJ1-1; D is ambiguous. Germline lookup yields CDR1 MNHEY and CDR2 SVGAGI. The CDR3 loop spans 13 amino acids. CDR3 loop: CAGSPHMNTEAFF. The DNA of the CDR3 is TGTGCCGGCAGTCCACATATGAACACTGAAGCTTTCTTT.

This clonotype was counted many times. This chain connects TRBV13 to TRBJ2-3; D gene ambiguous. Germline V lookup: CDR1 PRHDT, CDR2 FYEKMQ (reference sequence). V was pared by 0 bases and J by 4 bases, with 5 bases between. This CDR3 is built from 13 residues. The CDR3 reads CASSLGNADTQYF. CDR3 DNA: TGTGCCAGCAGCTTAGGCAACGCAGATACGCAGTATTTT.